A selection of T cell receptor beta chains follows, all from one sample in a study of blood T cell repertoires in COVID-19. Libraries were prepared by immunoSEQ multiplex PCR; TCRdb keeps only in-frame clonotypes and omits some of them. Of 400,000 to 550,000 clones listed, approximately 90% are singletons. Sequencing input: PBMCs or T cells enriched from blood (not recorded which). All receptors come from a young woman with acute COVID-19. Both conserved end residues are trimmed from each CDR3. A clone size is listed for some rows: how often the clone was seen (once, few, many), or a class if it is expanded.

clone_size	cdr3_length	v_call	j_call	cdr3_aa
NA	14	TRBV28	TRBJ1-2	ASSSKTGTRGNGYT
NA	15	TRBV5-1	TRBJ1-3	ASSLALGASSGNTIY
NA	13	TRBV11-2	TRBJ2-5	ASSAWTGMEETQY
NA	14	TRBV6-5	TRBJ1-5	ASSYSGEGGNQPQH
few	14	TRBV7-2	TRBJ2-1	ASSLIGSVTYNEQF
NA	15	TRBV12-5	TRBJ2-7	ASGLWPPPDRGYEQY
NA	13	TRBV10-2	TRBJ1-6	ASSEPTGGGSPLH
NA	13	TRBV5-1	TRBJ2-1	ASSLGPGGKNEQF
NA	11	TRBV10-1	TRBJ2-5	ASSELSRETQY
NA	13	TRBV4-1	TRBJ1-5	ASSQAVRSNQPQH
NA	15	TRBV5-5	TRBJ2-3	ASSLVGQGAPTDTQY
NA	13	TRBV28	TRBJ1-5	ASSWVADSNQPQH
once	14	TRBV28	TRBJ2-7	ASTLSGAGGSYEQY
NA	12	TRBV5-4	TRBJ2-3	ASSPGGRTDTQY
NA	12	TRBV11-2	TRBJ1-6	ASSLDGSGRALH
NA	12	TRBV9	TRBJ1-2	ASSPGDRVYGYT
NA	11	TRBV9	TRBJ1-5	ASSIGGGQPQH
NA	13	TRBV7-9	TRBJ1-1	ASSPKGQLNTEAF
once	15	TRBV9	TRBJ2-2	ASSIPGLAANTGELF
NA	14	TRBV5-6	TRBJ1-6	ASSLGASYYNSPLH
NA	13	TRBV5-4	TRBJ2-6	ASSLARTGANVLT
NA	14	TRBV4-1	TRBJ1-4	ASSQDRTGTNEKLF
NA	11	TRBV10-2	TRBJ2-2	ASSERSFGELF
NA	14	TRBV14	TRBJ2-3	ASSLIRGGTTDTQY
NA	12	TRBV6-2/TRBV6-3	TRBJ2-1	ASSYSYSYNEQF
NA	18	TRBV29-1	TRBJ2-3	SVEKREVDSKYSSTDTQY
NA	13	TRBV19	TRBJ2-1	ASSRDRSSYNEQF
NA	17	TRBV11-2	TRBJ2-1	ASSPIDPRDYNPWNEQF
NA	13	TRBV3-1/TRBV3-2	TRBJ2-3	ASSSLSGITDTQY
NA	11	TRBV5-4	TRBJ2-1	ASSRRGDNEQF
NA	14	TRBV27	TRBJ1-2	ASSFADRIHIYGYT
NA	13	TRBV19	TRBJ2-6	ASSISHSGANVLT
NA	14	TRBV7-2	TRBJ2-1	ASSLVWACLYNEQF